This TCR beta chain was recovered during a study of post-analysis software for immune sequencing data. cDNA libraries of TCR beta carried unique molecular identifiers. From the PCR reads, TCRdb called clonotypes with MiXCR, one entry per CDR3 protein. The sample shows about 560,000 distinct CDR3 sequences, 44% of them seen only once. The CDR3 contains 15 residues. V lost 7 bases to trimming and J lost 8 bases, with 23 bases between them. Points from the study as a whole: There were five or six TRBV segments more frequent in patients than controls, and TRBV5-6, TRBV5-1 and TRBV20-1 were among them.

This clonotype occurred once. Its antigen is undetermined. Sequenced material: blood. This receptor was obtained from a girl between 10 and 17 years old with multiple sclerosis. The chain links TRBV12-3 or TRBV12-4 to TRBJ1-2, with a possible D match to TRBD1 (6 bases). CDR3 sequence: CASTANRAGGTGYTF. The DNA for the CDR3 is TGTGCCAGCACCGCTAACAGGGCCGGGGGTACAGGCTACACCTTC.